This TCR beta chain was recorded in a study of beta chain features in type 1 diabetes. Across the whole study: Examination of sorted cells across all samples involved approximately 100,000,000 cells.

The CDR3 length is 14 residues. Germline CDR1 is SNHLY and CDR2 is FYNNEI. V lost 10 bases and J lost 4, with 19 bases in between. There are a few counts of this clone. Its antigen is undetermined. Whole-study results and caveats: There was a moderate but significant shortening of TCRB CDR3s in all four CD4+ subsets of Type 1 diabetes patients.

Expressed TCRB transcripts were sequenced after all isolated RNA was converted to cDNA. Libraries were prepared by immunoSEQ multiplex PCR; TCRdb keeps only in-frame clonotypes and omits some of them. Here the sample spans hundreds of thousands of clones, 11% being singletons. This clonotype was sampled from a man younger than 45 with type 1 diabetes. Sequences were obtained from naive CD4+ T cells from blood. The V and J genes are TRBV2 and TRBJ1-2; D unresolved. CDR3 sequence: CAIKMTVHGYGYTF. CDR3 coding DNA: TGTGCCATCAAAATGACTGTCCACGGCTATGGCTACACCTTC.